This entry features one TCR beta chain sequence. PCR used 60 Vbeta primers and 13 Jbeta primers. Sequenced by immunoSEQ multiplex PCR; TCRdb stores in-frame clones only, minus some. The repertoire shows 150,000 to 250,000 clones; the top ten hold roughly 0.74%. Nominally healthy donors provided the samples, though records likely missed some immune exposures. The data belong to a study of cytomegalovirus exposure and HLA in healthy donors. Turning to the study itself: Earlier, approximately 190 million T cells were analyzed, and fewer than 120 million unique TCR beta sequences were found among them.

V shed 7 bases, J shed 7 bases, and the junction held 5 bases outside the gene matches. Germline assignment: CDR1 SGHNT and CDR2 YYREEE (reference sequence). The CDR3 is 12 residues long. Sequences were obtained from PBMCs. The J gene is TRBJ1-2, the V gene TRBV5-4; 9 nucleotides line up with TRBD1. This TCR came from a boy aged 5 to 17 in good health and CMV-seronegative. For the CDR3, the DNA is TGTGCCAGCGGGACAGGGCAGGGTGGCTACACCTTC. Translating gives CASGTGQGGYTF.